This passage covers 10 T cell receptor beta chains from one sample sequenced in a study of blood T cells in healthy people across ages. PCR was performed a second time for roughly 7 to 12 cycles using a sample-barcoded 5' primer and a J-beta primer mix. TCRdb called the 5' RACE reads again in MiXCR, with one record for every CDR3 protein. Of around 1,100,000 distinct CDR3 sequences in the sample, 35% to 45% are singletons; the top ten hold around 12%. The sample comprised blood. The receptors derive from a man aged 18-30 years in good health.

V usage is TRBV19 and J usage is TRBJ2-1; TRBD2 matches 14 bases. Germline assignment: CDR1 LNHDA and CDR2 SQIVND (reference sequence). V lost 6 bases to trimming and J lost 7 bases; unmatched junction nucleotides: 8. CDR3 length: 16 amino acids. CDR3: CASRIRLAGGLNEQFF. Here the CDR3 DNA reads TGTGCCAGTAGAATTCGACTAGCGGGGGGGCTTAATGAGCAGTTCTTC.

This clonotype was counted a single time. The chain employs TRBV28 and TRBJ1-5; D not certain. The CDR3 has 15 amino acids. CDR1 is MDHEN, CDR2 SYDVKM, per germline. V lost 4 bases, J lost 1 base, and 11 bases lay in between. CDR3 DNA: TGTGCCAGCAGTTCTGGGCTATTAAGCAATCAGCCCCAGCATTTT. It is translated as CASSSGLLSNQPQHF.

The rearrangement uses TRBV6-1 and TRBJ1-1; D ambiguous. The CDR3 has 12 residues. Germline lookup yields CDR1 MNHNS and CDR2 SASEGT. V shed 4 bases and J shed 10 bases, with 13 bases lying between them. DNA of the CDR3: TGTGCCAGCAGTGCCCATTGGCGCGTAGCTTTCTTT. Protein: CASSAHWRVAFF.

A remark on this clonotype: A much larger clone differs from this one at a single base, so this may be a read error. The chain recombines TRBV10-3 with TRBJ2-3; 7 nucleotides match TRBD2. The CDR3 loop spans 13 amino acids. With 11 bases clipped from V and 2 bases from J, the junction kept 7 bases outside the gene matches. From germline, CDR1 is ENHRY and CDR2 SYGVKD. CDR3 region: CALHGLDTDTQYF. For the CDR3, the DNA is TGTGCCCTCCACGGACTAGACACAGATACGCAGTATTTT.

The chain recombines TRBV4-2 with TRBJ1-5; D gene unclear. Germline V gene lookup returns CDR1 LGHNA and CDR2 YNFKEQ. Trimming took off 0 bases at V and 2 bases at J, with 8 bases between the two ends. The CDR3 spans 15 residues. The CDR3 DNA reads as TGTGCCAGCAGCCAAGAGTACCCAGGCAATCAGCCCCAGCATTTT. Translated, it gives CASSQEYPGNQPQHF.

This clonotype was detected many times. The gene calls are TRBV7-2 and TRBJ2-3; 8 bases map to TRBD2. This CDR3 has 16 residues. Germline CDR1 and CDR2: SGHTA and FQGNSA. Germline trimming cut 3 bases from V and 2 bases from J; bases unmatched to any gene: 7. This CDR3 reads CASSFNGGGLTDTQYF. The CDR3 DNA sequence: TGTGCCAGCAGCTTTAACGGGGGGGGCCTCACAGATACGCAGTATTTT.

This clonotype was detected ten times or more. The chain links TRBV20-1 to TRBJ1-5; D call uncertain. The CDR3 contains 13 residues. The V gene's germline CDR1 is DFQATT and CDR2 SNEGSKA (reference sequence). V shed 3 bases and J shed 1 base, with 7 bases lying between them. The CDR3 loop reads CSASLGSNQPQHF. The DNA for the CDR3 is TGCAGTGCTAGCTTAGGGAGCAATCAGCCCCAGCATTTT.

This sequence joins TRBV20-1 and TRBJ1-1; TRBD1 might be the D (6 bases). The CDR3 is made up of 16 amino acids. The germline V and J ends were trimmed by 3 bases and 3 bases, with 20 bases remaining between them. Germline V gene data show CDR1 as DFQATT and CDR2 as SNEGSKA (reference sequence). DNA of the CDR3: TGCAGTGCTAGCCCCTGGGTCAGGGGAGTGGACACTGAAGCTTTCTTT. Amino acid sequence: CSASPWVRGVDTEAFF.

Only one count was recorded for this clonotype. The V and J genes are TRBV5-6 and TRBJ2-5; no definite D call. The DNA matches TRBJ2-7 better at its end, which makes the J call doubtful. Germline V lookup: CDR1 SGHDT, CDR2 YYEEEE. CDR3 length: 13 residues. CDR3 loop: CASSSVQDDEQYF. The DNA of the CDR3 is TGTGCCAGCAGCTCGGTCCAGGACGACGAGCAGTACTTC.

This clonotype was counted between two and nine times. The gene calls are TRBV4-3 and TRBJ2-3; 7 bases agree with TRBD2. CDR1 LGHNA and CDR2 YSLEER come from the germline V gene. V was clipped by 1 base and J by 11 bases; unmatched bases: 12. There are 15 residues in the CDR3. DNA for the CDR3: TGCGCCAGCAGCCAAGCTGGCGGGGGAGCGAGCAAGCAGTATTTT. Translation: CASSQAGGGASKQYF.